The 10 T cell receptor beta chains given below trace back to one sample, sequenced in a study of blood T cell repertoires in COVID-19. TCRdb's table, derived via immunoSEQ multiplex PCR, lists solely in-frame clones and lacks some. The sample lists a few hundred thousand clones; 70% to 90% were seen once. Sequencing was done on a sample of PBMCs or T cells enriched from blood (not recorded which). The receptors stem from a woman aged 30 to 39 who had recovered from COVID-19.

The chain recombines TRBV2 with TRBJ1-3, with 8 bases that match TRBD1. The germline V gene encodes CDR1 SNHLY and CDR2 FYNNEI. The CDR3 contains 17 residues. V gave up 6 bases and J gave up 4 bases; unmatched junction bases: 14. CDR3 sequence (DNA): TGTGCCAGCAGATCCCAAGGAGGGCGGACAGGGGGAAACACCATATATTTT. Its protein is CASRSQGGRTGGNTIYF. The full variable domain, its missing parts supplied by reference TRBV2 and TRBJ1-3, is EPEVTQTPSHQVTQMGQEVILRCVPISNHLYFYWYRQILGQKVEFLVSFYNNEISEKSEIFDDQFSVERPDGSNFTLKIRSTKLEDSAMYFCASRSQGGRTGGNTIYFGEGSWLTVV.

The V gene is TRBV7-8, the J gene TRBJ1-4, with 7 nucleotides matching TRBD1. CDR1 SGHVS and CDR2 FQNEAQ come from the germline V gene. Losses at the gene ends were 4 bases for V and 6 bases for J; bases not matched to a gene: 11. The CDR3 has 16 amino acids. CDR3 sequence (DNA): TGTGCCAGCAGCTCCGGACAGGCCAGGGGTTATGAAAAACTGTTTTTT. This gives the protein CASSSGQARGYEKLFF.

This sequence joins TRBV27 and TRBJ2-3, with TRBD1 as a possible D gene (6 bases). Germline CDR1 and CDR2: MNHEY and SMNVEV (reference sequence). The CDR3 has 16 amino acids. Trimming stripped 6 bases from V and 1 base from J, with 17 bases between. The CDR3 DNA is TGTGCCAGCAGGCACGACACAGGGTATCGCACAGATACGCAGTATTTT. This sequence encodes CASRHDTGYRTDTQYF.

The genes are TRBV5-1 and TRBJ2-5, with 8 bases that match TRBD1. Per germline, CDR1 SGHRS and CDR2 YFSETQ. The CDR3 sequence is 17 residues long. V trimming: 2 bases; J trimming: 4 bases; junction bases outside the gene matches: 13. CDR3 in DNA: TGCGCCAGCAGCTTAAGAAGCAGGGGGCTAGGGGTAGAGACCCAGTACTTC. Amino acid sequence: CASSLRSRGLGVETQYF.

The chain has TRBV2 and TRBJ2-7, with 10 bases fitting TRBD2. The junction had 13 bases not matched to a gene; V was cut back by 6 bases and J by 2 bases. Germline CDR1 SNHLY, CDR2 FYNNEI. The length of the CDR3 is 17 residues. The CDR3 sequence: CASRSSGRDSRPYEQYF. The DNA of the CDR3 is TGTGCCAGCAGGTCGAGCGGGAGGGACAGTCGGCCCTACGAGCAGTACTTC.

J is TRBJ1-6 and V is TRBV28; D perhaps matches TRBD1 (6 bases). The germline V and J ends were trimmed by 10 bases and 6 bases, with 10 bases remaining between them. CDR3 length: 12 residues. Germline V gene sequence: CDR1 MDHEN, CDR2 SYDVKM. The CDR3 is CAINRANSPLHF. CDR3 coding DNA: TGTGCCATCAACAGGGCTAATTCACCCCTCCACTTT.

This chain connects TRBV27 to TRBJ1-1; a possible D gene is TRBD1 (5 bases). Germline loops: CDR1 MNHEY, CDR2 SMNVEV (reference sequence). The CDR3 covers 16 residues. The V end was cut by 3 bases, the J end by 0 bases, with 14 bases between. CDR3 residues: CASSLTTEIMNTEAFF. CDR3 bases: TGTGCCAGCAGTTTGACGACAGAAATCATGAACACTGAAGCTTTCTTT.

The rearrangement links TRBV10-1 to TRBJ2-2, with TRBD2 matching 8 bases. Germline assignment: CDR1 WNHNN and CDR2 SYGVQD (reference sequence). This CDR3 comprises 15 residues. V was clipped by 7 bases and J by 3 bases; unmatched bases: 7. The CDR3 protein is CASTSGTRDTGELFF. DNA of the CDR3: TGCGCCAGCACCTCCGGGACTAGGGACACCGGGGAGCTGTTTTTT.

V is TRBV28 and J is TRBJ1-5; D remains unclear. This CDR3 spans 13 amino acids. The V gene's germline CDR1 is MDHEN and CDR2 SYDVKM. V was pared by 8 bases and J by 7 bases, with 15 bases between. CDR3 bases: TGTGCCAGCGTGTGGGAACTAGGGCAGCCCCAGCATTTT. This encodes CASVWELGQPQHF.

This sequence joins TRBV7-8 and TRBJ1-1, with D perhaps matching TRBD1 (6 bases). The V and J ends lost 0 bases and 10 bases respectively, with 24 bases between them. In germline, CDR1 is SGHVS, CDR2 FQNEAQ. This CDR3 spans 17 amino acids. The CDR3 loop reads CASSLAAYTGNGERAFF. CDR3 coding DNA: TGTGCCAGCAGCTTAGCGGCTTACACAGGGAACGGTGAGCGAGCTTTCTTT.